A selection of T cell receptor beta chains follows, all from one sample in a study of regulatory T cells in long-lasting Graves disease. TCRdb itself ran the multiplex PCR reads through MiXCR, one entry per CDR3 protein. This sample has some 330,000 distinct CDR3 sequences; roughly 24% occur once, and the top ten carry approximately 27%. The sample here was peripheral blood mononuclear cells (PBMCs), taken when the disease was refractory, from a patient treated with antithyroid drugs. Receptor source: a woman aged 40 to 50 with Graves disease. Both conserved end residues are part of each CDR3. D genes are given only for firm matches. The listing skips clone size in some rows; elsewhere it reads once, few, many or a size class.

few,TRBV28,TRBJ1-3,TRBD1,TGTGCCAGCAGTCCCCTCAGGGGGCGCGGAAATTCCGCTGGAAACACCATATATTTT,CASSPLRGRGNSAGNTIYF
few,TRBV7-8,TRBJ2-7,-,TGTGCCAGCAGCCCAACTACCCAGGGGCCCACCTACGAGCAGTACTTC,CASSPTTQGPTYEQYF
-,TRBV20-1,TRBJ2-3,TRBD2,TGCAGTGCTTCAACTCTAGGCGGGAGAATCGGTACGCAGTATTTT,CSASTLGGRIGTQYF
few,TRBV4-1,TRBJ2-5,-,TGCGCCAGCAGGCCTGGCGCCCAGGGTCCGAGGGGGACCCAGTACTTC,CASRPGAQGPRGTQYF
-,TRBV2,TRBJ2-3,-,TGTGCCAGCATTAGAAACGGCGTGCGGTCTAGCACAGATACGCAGTATTTT,CASIRNGVRSSTDTQYF
few,TRBV7-6,TRBJ2-7,TRBD2,TGTGCCAGCAGCCCCCTGGGGCTAGCGGTCTACGAGCAGTACTTC,CASSPLGLAVYEQYF
few,TRBV27,TRBJ2-7,-,TGTGCCAGCAGTTTAATAGCAGGGATTTCCTACGAGCAGTACTTC,CASSLIAGISYEQYF
few,TRBV29-1,TRBJ1-1,-,TGCAGCGTTGATCCGGCCGAAGCTTTCTTT,CSVDPAEAFF
-,TRBV28,TRBJ1-5,TRBD1,TGTGGGACAGGGGGCCAGCCCCAGCATTTT,CGTGGQPQHF
many,TRBV28,TRBJ2-5,TRBD1,TGTGCCAGCAGTTTATCCGGGACAGGGGGAGAGACCCAGTACTTC,CASSLSGTGGETQYF